The 2 T cell receptor beta chains given below trace back to one sample, sequenced in a study of PD-1 blockade in classical Hodgkin lymphoma. The repertoire was sequenced with immunoSEQ multiplex PCR; TCRdb's copy has only in-frame clones and lacks some. Of tens of thousands of clones in the sample, roughly 78% were seen once. Relapse after autologous stem cell transplantation occurred in every patient, and brentuximab vedotin exposure varied. Sample: peripheral blood mononuclear cells (PBMCs), taken at baseline. The source of these receptors is a human donor with classical Hodgkin lymphoma.

This chain joins TRBV25-1 and TRBJ1-6, with 10 bases matching TRBD1. Germline V gives CDR1 MGHDK, CDR2 SYGVNS. This CDR3 has 18 amino acids. The ends lost 0 bases at V and 5 bases at J; junction bases unmatched: 7. The CDR3 loop reads CASSEYPDRGLDNSPLHF. The CDR3 DNA is TGTGCCAGCAGTGAATACCCCGACAGGGGGCTGGATAATTCACCCCTCCACTTT.

The chain links TRBV9 to TRBJ1-5, with 7 bases fitting TRBD1. V shed 0 bases, J shed 0 bases, and the junction held 15 bases outside the gene matches. In germline, CDR1 is SGDLS, CDR2 YYNGEE. The CDR3 is made up of 20 amino acids. CDR3 nucleotide sequence: TGTGCCAGCAGCGTAGTCGCGGGTAGGGACAGACAGAATAGCAATCAGCCCCAGCATTTT. Translation gives CASSVVAGRDRQNSNQPQHF. The full variable domain, rest sourced from reference TRBV9 and TRBJ1-5, is DSGVTQTPKHLITATGQRVTLRCSPRSGDLSVYWYQQSLDQGLQFLIQYYNGEERAKGNILERFSAQQFPDLHSELNLSSLELGDSALYFCASSVVAGRDRQNSNQPQHFGDGTRLSIL.